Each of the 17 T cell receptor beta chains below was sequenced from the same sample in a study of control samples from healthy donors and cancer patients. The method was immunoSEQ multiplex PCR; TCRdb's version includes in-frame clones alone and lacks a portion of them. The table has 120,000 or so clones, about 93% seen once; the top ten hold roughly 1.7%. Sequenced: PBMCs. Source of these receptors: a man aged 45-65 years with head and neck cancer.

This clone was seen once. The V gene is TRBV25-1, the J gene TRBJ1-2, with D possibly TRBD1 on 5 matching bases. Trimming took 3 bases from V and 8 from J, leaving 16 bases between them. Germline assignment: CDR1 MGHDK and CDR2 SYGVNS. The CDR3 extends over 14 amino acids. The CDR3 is CASSDEAGGWGYTF. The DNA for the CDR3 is TGTGCCAGCAGTGATGAGGCGGGGGGATGGGGCTACACCTTC.

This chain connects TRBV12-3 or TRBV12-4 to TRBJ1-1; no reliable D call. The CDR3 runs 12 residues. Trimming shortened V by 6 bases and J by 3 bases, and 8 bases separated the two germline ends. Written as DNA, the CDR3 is TGTGCCAGCAGAGATCAGTACACTGAAGCTTTCTTT. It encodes CASRDQYTEAFF.

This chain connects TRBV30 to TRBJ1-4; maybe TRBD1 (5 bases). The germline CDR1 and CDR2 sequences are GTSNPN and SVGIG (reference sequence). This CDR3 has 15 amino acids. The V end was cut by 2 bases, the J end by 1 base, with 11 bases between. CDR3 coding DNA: TGTGCCTGGAGTCTTACTGGGGGAACTAATGAAAAACTGTTTTTT. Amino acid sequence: CAWSLTGGTNEKLFF.

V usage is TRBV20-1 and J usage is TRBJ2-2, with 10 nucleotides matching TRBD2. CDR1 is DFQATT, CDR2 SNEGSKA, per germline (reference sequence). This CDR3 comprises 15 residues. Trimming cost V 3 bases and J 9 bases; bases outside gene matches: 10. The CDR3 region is CSASLPGLASRELFF. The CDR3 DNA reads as TGCAGTGCTAGTTTACCGGGACTAGCGTCTAGGGAGCTGTTTTTT.

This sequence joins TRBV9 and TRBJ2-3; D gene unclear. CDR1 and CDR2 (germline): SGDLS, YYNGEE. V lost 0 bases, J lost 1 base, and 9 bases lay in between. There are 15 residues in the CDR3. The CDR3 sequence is CASSVAGFGTDTQYF. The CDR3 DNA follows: TGTGCCAGCAGCGTAGCCGGATTCGGCACAGATACGCAGTATTTT.

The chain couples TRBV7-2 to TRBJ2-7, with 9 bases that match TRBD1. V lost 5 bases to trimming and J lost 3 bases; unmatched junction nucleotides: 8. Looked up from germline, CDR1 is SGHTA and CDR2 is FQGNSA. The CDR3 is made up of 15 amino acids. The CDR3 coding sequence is TGTGCCAGCAGCCTAACGGGACAGGGTTACTACGAGCAGTACTTC. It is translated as CASSLTGQGYYEQYF.

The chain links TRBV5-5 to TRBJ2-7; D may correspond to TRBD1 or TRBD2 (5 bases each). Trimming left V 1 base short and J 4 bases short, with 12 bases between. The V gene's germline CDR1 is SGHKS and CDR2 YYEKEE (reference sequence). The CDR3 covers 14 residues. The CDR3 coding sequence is TGTGCCAGCAGCTTGCGGGACCACGCGTACGAGCAGTACTTC. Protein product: CASSLRDHAYEQYF.

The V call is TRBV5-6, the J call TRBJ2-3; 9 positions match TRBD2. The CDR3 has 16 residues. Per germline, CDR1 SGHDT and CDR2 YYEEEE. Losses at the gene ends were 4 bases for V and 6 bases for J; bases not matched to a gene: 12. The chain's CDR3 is CASSPWLAGALDTQYF. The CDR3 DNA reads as TGTGCCAGCAGCCCTTGGTTAGCGGGGGCACTCGATACGCAGTATTTT.

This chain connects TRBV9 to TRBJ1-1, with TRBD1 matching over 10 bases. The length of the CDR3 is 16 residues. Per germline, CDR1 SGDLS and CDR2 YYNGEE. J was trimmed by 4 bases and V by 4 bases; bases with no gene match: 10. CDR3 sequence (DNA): TGTGCCAGCAGCCGGGACAGGGGTGCCCGTGCCACTGAAGCTTTCTTT. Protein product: CASSRDRGARATEAFF.

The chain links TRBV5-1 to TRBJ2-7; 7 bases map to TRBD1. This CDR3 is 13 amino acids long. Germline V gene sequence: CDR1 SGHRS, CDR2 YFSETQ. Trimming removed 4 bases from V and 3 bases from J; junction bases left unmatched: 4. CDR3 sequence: CASSLGQNYEQYF. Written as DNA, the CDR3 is TGCGCCAGCAGCCTGGGACAGAACTACGAGCAGTACTTC.

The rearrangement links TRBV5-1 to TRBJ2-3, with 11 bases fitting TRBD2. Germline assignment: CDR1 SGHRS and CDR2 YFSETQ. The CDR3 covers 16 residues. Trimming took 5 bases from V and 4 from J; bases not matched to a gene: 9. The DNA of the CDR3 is TGCGCCAGCAGAGAGGCGACTAGCGGGGTCCCAGATACGCAGTATTTT. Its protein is CASREATSGVPDTQYF.

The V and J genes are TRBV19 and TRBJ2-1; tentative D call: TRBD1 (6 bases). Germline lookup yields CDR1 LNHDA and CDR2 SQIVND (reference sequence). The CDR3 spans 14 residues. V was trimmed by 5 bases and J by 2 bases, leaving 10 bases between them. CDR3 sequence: CASSPGQTYNEQFF. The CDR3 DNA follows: TGTGCCAGTAGTCCCGGACAGACCTACAATGAGCAGTTCTTC.

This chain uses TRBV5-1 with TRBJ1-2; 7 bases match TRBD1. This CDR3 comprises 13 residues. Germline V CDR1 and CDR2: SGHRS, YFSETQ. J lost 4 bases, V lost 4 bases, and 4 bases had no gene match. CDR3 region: CASSGGQIYGYTF. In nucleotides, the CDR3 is TGCGCCAGCAGCGGGGGACAGATCTATGGCTACACCTTC.

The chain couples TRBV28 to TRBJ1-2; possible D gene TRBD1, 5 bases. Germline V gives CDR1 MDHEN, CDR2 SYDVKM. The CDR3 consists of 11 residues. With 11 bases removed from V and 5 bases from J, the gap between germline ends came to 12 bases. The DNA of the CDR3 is TGTGCCTCCAGGGTTTCTTATGGCTACACCTTC. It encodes CASRVSYGYTF.

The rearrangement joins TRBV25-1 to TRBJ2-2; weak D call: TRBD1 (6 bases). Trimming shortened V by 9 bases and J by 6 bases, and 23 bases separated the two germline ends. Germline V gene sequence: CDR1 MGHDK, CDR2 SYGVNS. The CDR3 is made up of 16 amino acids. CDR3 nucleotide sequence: TGTGCCAGTGGGGGCCCCGTGGGGCGGTCATCCGGGGAGCTGTTTTTT. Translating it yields CASGGPVGRSSGELFF.

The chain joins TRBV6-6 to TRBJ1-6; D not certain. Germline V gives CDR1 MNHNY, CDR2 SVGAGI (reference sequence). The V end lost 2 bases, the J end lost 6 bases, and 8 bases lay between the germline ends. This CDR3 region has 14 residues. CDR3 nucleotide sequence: TGTGCCAGCAGTTACCTCGGGAGTAATTCACCCCTCCACTTT. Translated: CASSYLGSNSPLHF.

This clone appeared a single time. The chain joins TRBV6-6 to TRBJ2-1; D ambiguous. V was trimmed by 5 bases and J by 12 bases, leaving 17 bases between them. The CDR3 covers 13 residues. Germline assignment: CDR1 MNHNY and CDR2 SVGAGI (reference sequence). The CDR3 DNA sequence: TGTGCCAGCAGTACCCCACAAGGGATGGGGCAGTTCTTC. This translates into CASSTPQGMGQFF.